Each of the 27 T cell receptor beta chains below was sequenced from the same sample in a study of Ad26.COV2.S vaccination and SARS-CoV-2 variants. Treatment described: about 20 received Ad26.COV2.S at low or high dose, single or two shots; five or six received placebo; per-sample allocation not given. The samples were gathered on day 63 after the first injection of vaccine or placebo. The protocol was immunoSEQ multiplex PCR, while the TCRdb copy is restricted to in-frame clones and leaves out a portion. The sample lists approximately 410,000 clones; roughly 90% were seen once. The material sequenced was peripheral blood, taken in a trial of Ad26.COV2.S vaccine versus placebo. The receptors shown here come from a person between 18 and 65 years old who received the Ad26.COV2.S COVID-19 vaccine or a placebo.

This clone appeared a single time. This sequence joins TRBV6-2 or TRBV6-3 and TRBJ2-2; 10 positions agree with TRBD2. V gave up 4 bases and J gave up 6 bases; unmatched junction bases: 2. Germline-derived CDR1 and CDR2 are MNHEY and SVGEGT. The CDR3 totals 14 residues. CDR3 DNA: TGTGCCAGCAGTTTAGCGGGGGGAGCCGGGGAGCTGTTTTTT. Translating it yields CASSLAGGAGELFF.

This clone was observed once. The chain carries TRBV11-2 and TRBJ1-1, with 8 bases lining up with TRBD1. Germline trimming cut 3 bases from V and 2 bases from J; bases unmatched to any gene: 5. The CDR3 runs 15 residues. Germline values: CDR1 SGHAT, CDR2 FQNNGV. For the CDR3, the DNA is TGTGCCAGCAGCTTCGGGACAGGTTACAACACTGAAGCTTTCTTT. This translates into CASSFGTGYNTEAFF.

The J gene is TRBJ2-1, the V gene TRBV6-6; 10 bases are shared with TRBD2. Per the germline V gene, CDR1 is MNHNY and CDR2 is SVGAGI (reference sequence). The CDR3 sequence is 15 residues long. V shed 4 bases and J 5 bases; nucleotides not matched to a gene: 5. CDR3 coding DNA: TGTGCCAGCAGTTCCCAGCGGGGGGGACACAATGAGCAGTTCTTC. Encoded protein: CASSSQRGGHNEQFF.

This chain uses TRBV4-3 with TRBJ2-3; 10 nucleotides line up with TRBD1. Germline loops: CDR1 LGHNA, CDR2 YSLEER. V shed 5 bases and J 3 bases; nucleotides not matched to a gene: 5. This CDR3 comprises 15 residues. The DNA for the CDR3 is TGCGCCAGCAGCTTAGGACAGGGGGGTACAGATACGCAGTATTTT. Amino acids: CASSLGQGGTDTQYF.

This clone has just one count. The chain recombines TRBV24-1 with TRBJ1-4; 7 bases are a match to TRBD1. This CDR3 has 14 amino acids. Germline V gene sequence: CDR1 KGHDR, CDR2 SFDVKD. The J segment lost 4 bases and the V segment lost 5 bases, leaving 3 bases of the junction unmatched. This chain's CDR3 is CATSGRDSNEKLFF. CDR3 DNA sequence: TGTGCCACCAGTGGAAGGGACAGTAATGAAAAACTGTTTTTT.

The CDR3 protein is CASSWRDRLESTEAFF. The CDR3 nucleotides are TGCGCCAGCAGCTGGAGGGACAGGCTTGAGAGCACTGAAGCTTTCTTT. This sequence joins TRBV5-1 and TRBJ1-1; TRBD1 agrees at 8 bases. With 3 bases clipped from V and 4 bases from J, the junction kept 11 bases outside the gene matches. Germline CDR1 SGHRS, CDR2 YFSETQ. The CDR3 consists of 16 residues.

The genes are TRBV19 and TRBJ2-1; D may be TRBD2 (5 bases). The CDR3 is made up of 13 amino acids. With 6 bases removed from V and 12 bases from J, the gap between germline ends came to 18 bases. CDR1 is LNHDA, CDR2 SQIVND, per germline (reference sequence). The CDR3 sequence: CASSRGQALGQFF. CDR3 nucleotide sequence: TGTGCCAGTAGCCGAGGGCAGGCCTTAGGGCAGTTCTTC.

The count of this clone is one. The chain employs TRBV29-1 and TRBJ1-3; D is possibly TRBD1 (5 bases). Germline CDR1 reads SQVTM; CDR2 reads ANQGSEA. Trimming shortened V by 6 bases and J by 0 bases, and 15 bases separated the two germline ends. CDR3 length: 15 residues. Here the CDR3 DNA reads TGCAGCGTGGGGGGGGATTTCCCCTCTGGAAACACCATATATTTT. Translation gives CSVGGDFPSGNTIYF.

This rearrangement joins TRBV7-9 to TRBJ2-4; 11 bases fit TRBD2. V dropped 1 base and J dropped 2; count of bases not matched to a gene: 1. The CDR3 sequence is 16 residues long. Germline V gene sequence: CDR1 SEHNR, CDR2 FQNEAQ (reference sequence). The CDR3 loop is CASSLGLAGTKNIQYF. The CDR3 nucleotides are TGTGCCAGCAGCTTAGGACTAGCGGGGACCAAAAACATTCAGTACTTC.

The V and J genes are TRBV3-1 (or the pseudogene TRBV3-2) and TRBJ1-1; weak D call: TRBD1 (5 bases). CDR1 is LGHDT and CDR2 is YNNKEL in the germline V gene (reference sequence). V was trimmed by 2 bases and J by 8 bases, leaving 15 bases between them. The CDR3 loop spans 14 amino acids. CDR3 nucleotide sequence: TGTGCCAGCAGCCAATTAATGAGGGGAATAGAAGCTTTCTTT. Protein product: CASSQLMRGIEAFF.

In its sample, this clone was seen once. V and J are TRBV6-5 and TRBJ2-7, with 8 bases identical to TRBD1. CDR1 is MNHEY, CDR2 SVGAGI, per germline. V dropped 4 bases and J dropped 0; count of bases not matched to a gene: 5. The CDR3 runs to 15 residues. The CDR3: CASSSPTGVSYEQYF. For the CDR3, the DNA is TGTGCCAGCAGTTCTCCGACAGGGGTCTCCTACGAGCAGTACTTC.

V usage is TRBV10-2 and J usage is TRBJ2-4; D call uncertain. The germline V gene has CDR1 WSHSY and CDR2 SAAADI. The CDR3 runs to 14 residues. Deletions cut 2 bases from V and 4 bases from J, with 9 bases between. The CDR3 DNA follows: TGCGCCAGCAGTGAGCTCGACGGAAAAAACATTCAGTACTTC. Amino acid sequence: CASSELDGKNIQYF.

The J gene is TRBJ1-2, the V gene TRBV12-5; D gene unclear. CDR3 length: 13 residues. Per germline, CDR1 LGHNT and CDR2 FRNRAP. The V end was cut by 2 bases, the J end by 4 bases, with 8 bases between. The CDR3, as DNA: TGTGCTAGTGGTTTGCAAGGTGTCTATGGCTACACCTTC. It is translated as CASGLQGVYGYTF.

This clone occurred a few times. The chain is built from TRBV25-1 and TRBJ1-2, with 7 nucleotides matching TRBD1. Trimming took 7 bases from V and 8 from J; bases not matched to a gene: 10. CDR1 and CDR2 (germline): MGHDK, SYGVNS. The CDR3 length is 13 residues. The CDR3 DNA follows: TGTGCCAGCAAGACAGGGACCCTCGGGGGCTACACCTTC. This translates into CASKTGTLGGYTF.

The CDR3 DNA sequence: TGTGCCAGCAGCCAGGGGACAGATGACTTCTATAATTCACCCCTCCACTTT. This translates into CASSQGTDDFYNSPLHF. The chain links TRBV5-6 to TRBJ1-6; 7 bases line up with TRBD1. Germline trimming cut 4 bases from V and 3 bases from J; bases unmatched to any gene: 10. CDR3 length equals 17 residues. Germline CDR1 reads SGHDT; CDR2 reads YYEEEE.

The V and J genes are TRBV30 and TRBJ1-2, with 10 positions matching TRBD1. This CDR3 contains 14 residues. Germline V CDR1 and CDR2: GTSNPN, SVGIG (reference sequence). Trimming removed 1 base from V and 6 bases from J; junction bases left unmatched: 5. In DNA form, the CDR3 reads TGTGCCTGGAGTGAGGGGACAGGGGTGCATGGCTACACCTTC. Its protein is CAWSEGTGVHGYTF.

V gene TRBV20-1 combines with J gene TRBJ1-2, with D maybe TRBD1 (5 bases). Germline-derived CDR1 and CDR2 are DFQATT and SNEGSKA (reference sequence). This CDR3 spans 14 amino acids. V was cut by 3 bases and J by 0 bases, with 11 bases left in between. In DNA form, the CDR3 reads TGCAGTGCTAGTGGGGGGGTAACTAACTATGGCTACACCTTC. Amino acid sequence: CSASGGVTNYGYTF.

The chain employs TRBV30 and TRBJ2-6, with a tentative D call TRBD1 (5 bases). Germline V CDR1 and CDR2: GTSNPN, SVGIG (reference sequence). This CDR3 has 14 amino acids. Trimming pared 1 base from V and 4 bases from J, leaving 8 bases between. For the CDR3, the DNA is TGTGCCTGGAGTGCAGGGATCGGGGCCAACGTCCTGACTTTC. Translated: CAWSAGIGANVLTF.

V and J are TRBV27 and TRBJ1-2, with TRBD1 matching 7 bases. CDR3 length: 15 amino acids. V lost 6 bases and J lost 7; bases outside the gene matches: 14. Looked up from germline, CDR1 is MNHEY and CDR2 is SMNVEV (reference sequence). CDR3 amino acids: CASRTGLGSIGGYTF. The CDR3 bases are TGTGCCAGCAGGACAGGGTTGGGCTCTATCGGTGGCTACACCTTC.

The J gene is TRBJ1-3, the V gene TRBV5-6; 7 bases fit TRBD1. V lost 3 bases, J lost 0 bases, and 3 bases stayed unmatched. The CDR3 extends over 15 amino acids. The V gene's germline CDR1 is SGHDT and CDR2 YYEEEE. The chain's CDR3 is CASSSGQSSGNTIYF. CDR3 DNA: TGTGCCAGCAGCTCGGGACAGAGCTCTGGAAACACCATATATTTT.

The gene calls are TRBV30 and TRBJ2-7; no clear D gene. The CDR3 runs 12 residues. CDR1 and CDR2 (germline): GTSNPN, SVGIG (reference sequence). Trimming took 4 bases from V and 2 from J, leaving 9 bases between them. The CDR3 loop reads CAWKDNAYEQYF. CDR3 in DNA: TGTGCCTGGAAAGACAACGCCTACGAGCAGTACTTC.

The chain is built from TRBV7-9 and TRBJ1-1; D gene ambiguous. This CDR3 has 13 amino acids. V lost 3 bases, J lost 0 bases, and 5 bases lay in between. Germline V lookup: CDR1 SEHNR, CDR2 FQNEAQ (reference sequence). The CDR3 DNA follows: TGTGCCAGCAGCTTTAAGATGAACACTGAAGCTTTCTTT. It codes for CASSFKMNTEAFF.

The V gene is TRBV11-2, the J gene TRBJ2-4; weak D call: TRBD1 (9 bases). CDR1 SGHAT and CDR2 FQNNGV come from the germline V gene. V lost 5 bases to trimming and J lost 8 bases, with 19 bases between them. The CDR3 consists of 15 residues. This CDR3 reads CASSPAGDRVHIQYF. The DNA of the CDR3 is TGTGCCAGCAGCCCAGCGGGGGACAGGGTGCACATTCAGTACTTC.

The genes are TRBV4-3 and TRBJ2-3; TRBD2 matches at 7 bases. V shed 4 bases and J 5 bases; nucleotides not matched to a gene: 12. Germline CDR1 reads LGHNA; CDR2 reads YSLEER. The length of the CDR3 is 16 residues. The CDR3 DNA reads TGCGCCAGCAGCCCAGTGAGAGCGGGGCGGGGAGATACGCAGTATTTT. Protein: CASSPVRAGRGDTQYF.

The chain joins TRBV5-1 to TRBJ2-3; 9 bases map to TRBD1. The length of the CDR3 is 15 residues. Unmatched junction bases numbered 12, after V lost 4 bases and J lost 9 bases. Germline CDR1 reads SGHRS; CDR2 reads YFSETQ. The CDR3 DNA is TGCGCCAGCAGCCCCGGGACAGGGCCAAGAGGGACGCAGTATTTT. This translates into CASSPGTGPRGTQYF.

V gene TRBV6-6 combines with J gene TRBJ1-6; tentative D call: TRBD1 (5 bases). Germline CDR1 MNHNY, CDR2 SVGAGI (reference sequence). This CDR3 has 16 residues. The V and J ends lost 10 bases and 0 bases respectively, with 16 bases between them. CDR3 loop: CAITDGDASYNSPLHF. As DNA, the CDR3 is TGTGCCATTACCGACGGGGACGCCTCCTATAATTCACCCCTCCACTTT.

The chain uses TRBV9 and TRBJ2-2, with 12 bases lining up with TRBD2. The ends lost 3 bases at V and 7 bases at J; junction bases unmatched: 7. The CDR3 consists of 16 residues. Germline-derived CDR1 and CDR2 are SGDLS and YYNGEE. The CDR3 spells CASSGLAGGSFGELFF. Here the CDR3 DNA reads TGTGCCAGCAGCGGGCTAGCGGGGGGGTCTTTCGGGGAGCTGTTTTTT.